The T cell receptor (beta chain) under discussion was sequenced for a study of early T cells in non-severe SARS-CoV-2 infection. Study at large: Sequenced bulk RNA came from whole blood that was unsorted, and chains were unpaired. General study results and limits: Sequences matched to VDJdb favored anti-spike CD8 responses, while private and CD4 specificities were missed.

This clonotype was recorded many times. The target antigen is unknown. As part of library construction, unique molecular identifiers were attached to individual cDNA molecules. From the 5' RACE reads, TCRdb called clonotypes with MiXCR, one entry per CDR3 protein. The sample shows 62,000 or so distinct CDR3 sequences, roughly 8.8% of them seen only once. This CDR3 spans 12 amino acids. Germline V gene lookup returns CDR1 SQVTM and CDR2 ANQGSEA. This receptor was taken from an adult who was a healthcare worker with PCR-confirmed SARS-CoV-2 infection or an uninfected control (not recorded which). The V gene is TRBV29-1, the J gene TRBJ2-5; D might be TRBD1 or TRBD2, each matching 5 bases. The sequencing sample was made of whole blood. Written as DNA, the CDR3 is TGCAGTATAACCCAGGGAGAAAAGACCCAGTACTTC. It is translated as CSITQGEKTQYF.